The 4 T cell receptor beta chains below come from one sample, sequenced in a study of Ad26.COV2.S vaccination and SARS-CoV-2 variants. The method was immunoSEQ multiplex PCR; TCRdb's version includes in-frame clones alone and lacks a portion of them. This table holds roughly 460,000 clones, about 89% found once. The treatment here: 15 to 20 received Ad26.COV2.S at low or high dose, single or two shots; 5 received placebo; per-sample allocation not given. Day 63 after the first injection of vaccine or placebo was the sampling time. The sequencing used peripheral blood, collected in a trial of Ad26.COV2.S vaccine versus placebo. These receptors were obtained from a person between 18 and 60 years old who received the Ad26.COV2.S COVID-19 vaccine or a placebo.

The chain has TRBV18 and TRBJ2-6; maybe TRBD2 (6 bases). Germline V gene data show CDR1 as KGHSH and CDR2 as LQKENI. V lost 3 bases, J lost 0 bases, and 9 bases lay in between. The CDR3 has 16 residues. The CDR3 spells CASSPAGSSGANVLTF. The CDR3 DNA sequence: TGTGCCAGCTCACCGGCCGGGAGCTCTGGGGCCAACGTCCTGACTTTC.

This clone was observed a few times. The V gene is TRBV7-9, the J gene TRBJ1-1; the D is unclear. Germline loops: CDR1 SEHNR, CDR2 FQNEAQ (reference sequence). V was shortened by 11 bases and J by 0 bases, with 16 bases between the two germline ends. The CDR3 length is 14 residues. The CDR3 region has the DNA TGTGCCGGCCATGGCCGGGGATTGAACACTGAAGCTTTCTTT. Translated, it gives CAGHGRGLNTEAFF.

The genes are TRBV3-1 (or the pseudogene TRBV3-2) and TRBJ1-6, with no clear D. The CDR3 is made up of 11 amino acids. The V and J ends lost 7 bases and 5 bases respectively, with 3 bases between them. Germline CDR1 and CDR2: LGHDT and YNNKEL (reference sequence). CDR3 protein: CASNDNSPLHF. The DNA for the CDR3 is TGTGCCAGCAACGATAATTCACCCCTCCACTTT.

The rearrangement joins TRBV27 to TRBJ1-2; D is perhaps TRBD1 (6 bases). Germline V gene data show CDR1 as MNHEY and CDR2 as SMNVEV (reference sequence). This CDR3 is built from 15 residues. The ends were cut back, 2 bases at V and 6 bases at J, with 16 bases in the middle. CDR3 in DNA: TGTGCCAGCAGTTTAGGGGGACACCTAATCCATGGCTACACCTTC. Translating gives CASSLGGHLIHGYTF.